This T cell receptor (beta chain) derives from a study of PD-1 blockade in classical Hodgkin lymphoma (dated by TCRdb to 2018 to 2020). Study-wide context: Nivolumab dosing was 3 mg/kg intravenously every 2 weeks, continuing until either disease progression or unacceptable toxicity. A peripheral blood immune signature of response to PD-1 blockade in classical Hodgkin lymphoma was defined using TCR beta sequencing and CyTOF. What the work shows at the level of the full study, not this receptor alone: Only a single clinical trial cohort was studied, and what caused the repertoire differences, possibly disease activity or prior therapy, remained undefined. Baseline diversity similar to that of newly diagnosed patients was observed in trial patients achieving complete response, whereas significantly lower diversity was observed in partial responders and progressors. Lower diversity was observed in patients in whom nivolumab was started less than 1 year after ASCT, and these patients were excluded from later analyses so that confounding by immune reconstitution would be avoided. A significant rise by C4D1 was seen in CD4+ but not CD8+ TCR diversity (p=0.0027 vs p=0.16), with the rise being most apparent in complete responders (p=0.02). Baseline TCR diversity was reported to be lower in newly diagnosed patients than in healthy donors, and even lower in relapsed/refractory patients.

The Qiagen DNeasy kit was used to extract genomic DNA from unsorted PBMCs and from the negatively selected CD4+ and CD8+ fractions. TCR beta CDR3 regions were amplified by immunoSEQ multiplex PCR using primers annealing to V and J segments. A synthetic immune receptor repertoire was used to minimize amplification bias, and any remaining bias was removed computationally after sequencing. In the source study's methods: Repertoire diversity was quantified as the Shannon entropy index using custom Python scripts. Unsorted, CD4+ and CD8+ repertoires were examined separately, except in combined analyses, for which CD4+ and CD8+ sequences were merged in silico. Clonal expansion was defined as a frequency increase of at least 2-fold after treatment compared with C1D1, and clones undetected at baseline were assigned a pseudocount of 0.5. Clones with 0 or 1 copy at C1D1 were classified as singleton clones, and clones with 2 or more copies were classified as non-singleton clones. Clones expanded in unsorted samples were annotated as CD4+, CD8+ or unknown by matching protein sequences in sorted samples from the same patient. Wilcoxon tests on paired samples were used to test diversity changes from C1D1 to C4D1. TCRdb holds this immuneACCESS table with in-frame rearrangements only. Some clones are missing; in checked studies, unresolved V genes explain under half, and the rest has no known cause. V, J and clone size are those of that table, while D and trimming were read from the DNA. The sample has just under 45,000 clones on record, approximately 70% of them singletons. The top ten hold around 2.8% of the sample.

According to the study, the label for this sample's time point signals: cycle 2 day 1 (C2D1) of nivolumab. All trial patients had relapsed after autologous stem cell transplantation, with cohorts A, B and C differing in prior brentuximab vedotin exposure. The trial cohort comprised 56 patients with relapsed/refractory classical Hodgkin lymphoma whose best overall responses were complete response, partial response or progressive disease. Trial patients were treated with single-agent nivolumab in the multi-cohort phase II CheckMate 205 trial. An independent review committee assessed best overall response by applying the 2007 International Working Group response criteria. Trial PBMCs were obtained immediately prior to nivolumab initiation (C1D1) and on therapy at cycle 2 day 1 and cycle 4 day 1. After peripheral blood was drawn into 8 mL Vacutainer Cell Preparation Tubes, PBMCs were isolated by centrifugation and then cryopreserved.

About this clone: The clone's antigen remains unknown. Base qualities are not at hand, and no much larger clone is one base apart.

The CDR3 runs 16 residues from the cysteine to the phenylalanine. Just the 48-base CDR3 DNA is kept, in frame starting at base 1. Per the germline V gene, MNHNS is the CDR1 and SASEGT is the CDR2. Trimming at the junction amounts to 4 bases on V and 0 bases on J, and the germline ends lie 13 bases apart. Specimen: peripheral blood mononuclear cells (PBMCs), collected before the second cycle of nivolumab. The chain is made from TRBV6-1 and TRBJ2-4; the D gene is perhaps TRBD1, from 6 matching bases. This sequence was found in a human donor with classical Hodgkin lymphoma. The sequenced DNA is TGTGCCAGCAGTGCACAGGGTAAGATAGCCAAAAACATTCAGTACTTC. Its product reads: CASSAQGKIAKNIQYF.